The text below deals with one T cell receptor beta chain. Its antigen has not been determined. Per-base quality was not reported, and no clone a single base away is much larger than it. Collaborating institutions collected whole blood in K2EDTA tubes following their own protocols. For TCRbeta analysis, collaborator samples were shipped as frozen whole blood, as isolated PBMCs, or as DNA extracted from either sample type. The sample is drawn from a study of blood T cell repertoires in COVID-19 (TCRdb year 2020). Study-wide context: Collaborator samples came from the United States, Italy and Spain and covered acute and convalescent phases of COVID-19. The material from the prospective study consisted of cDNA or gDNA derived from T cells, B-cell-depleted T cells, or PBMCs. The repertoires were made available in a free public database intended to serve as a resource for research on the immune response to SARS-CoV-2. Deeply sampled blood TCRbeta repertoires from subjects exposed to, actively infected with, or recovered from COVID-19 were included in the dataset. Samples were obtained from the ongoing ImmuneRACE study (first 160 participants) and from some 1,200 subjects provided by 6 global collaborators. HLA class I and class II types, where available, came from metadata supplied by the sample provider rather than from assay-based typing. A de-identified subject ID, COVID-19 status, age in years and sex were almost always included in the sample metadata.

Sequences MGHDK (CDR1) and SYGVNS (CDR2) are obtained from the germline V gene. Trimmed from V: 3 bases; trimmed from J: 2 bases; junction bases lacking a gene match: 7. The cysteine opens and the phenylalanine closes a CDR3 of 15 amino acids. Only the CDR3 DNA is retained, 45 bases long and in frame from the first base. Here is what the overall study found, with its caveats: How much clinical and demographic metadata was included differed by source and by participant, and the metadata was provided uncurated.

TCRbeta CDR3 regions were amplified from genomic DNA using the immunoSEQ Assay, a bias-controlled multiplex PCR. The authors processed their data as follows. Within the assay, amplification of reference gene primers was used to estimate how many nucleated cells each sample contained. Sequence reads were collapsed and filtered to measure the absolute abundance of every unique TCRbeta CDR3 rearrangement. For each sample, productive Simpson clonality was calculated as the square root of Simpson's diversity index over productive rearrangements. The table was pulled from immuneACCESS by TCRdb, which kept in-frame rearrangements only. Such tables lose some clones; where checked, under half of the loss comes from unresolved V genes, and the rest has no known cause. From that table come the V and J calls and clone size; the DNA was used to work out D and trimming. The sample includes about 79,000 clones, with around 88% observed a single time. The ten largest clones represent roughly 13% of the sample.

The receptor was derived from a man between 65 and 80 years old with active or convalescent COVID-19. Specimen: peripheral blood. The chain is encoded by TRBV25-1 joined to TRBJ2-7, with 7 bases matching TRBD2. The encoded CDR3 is CASSEVGGGTYEQYF. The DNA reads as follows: TGTGCCAGCAGTGAGGTTGGGGGGGGAACCTACGAGCAGTACTTC.